The source of this T cell receptor beta chain is a study of T cells in Graves' hyperthyroidism and ophthalmopathy. This clonotype has ten or more counts. Amplified TCR beta CDR3 regions came from RNA transcripts. Initially, a first-round RT-PCR of the TCR CDR3 employed the HTBI primer set. From the multiplex PCR reads, TCRdb called clonotypes with MiXCR, one entry per CDR3 protein. The sample has fewer than 650,000 distinct CDR3 sequences, roughly 14% seen once. With 1 base removed from V and 3 bases from J, the gap between germline ends came to 19 bases. CDR3 length: 17 residues. CDR1 and CDR2 from the germline V gene are SGHAT and FQDESV (reference sequence).

The sequencing sample was made of blood. This chain links TRBV11-1 with TRBJ2-7, with a weak D call TRBD1 (6 bases). The sequence derives from a middle-aged woman with Graves' ophthalmopathy. The CDR3 loop reads CASSLVGTMGIFYEQYF. The DNA for the CDR3 is TGTGCCAGCAGCTTAGTAGGGACAATGGGAATTTTCTACGAGCAGTACTTC.